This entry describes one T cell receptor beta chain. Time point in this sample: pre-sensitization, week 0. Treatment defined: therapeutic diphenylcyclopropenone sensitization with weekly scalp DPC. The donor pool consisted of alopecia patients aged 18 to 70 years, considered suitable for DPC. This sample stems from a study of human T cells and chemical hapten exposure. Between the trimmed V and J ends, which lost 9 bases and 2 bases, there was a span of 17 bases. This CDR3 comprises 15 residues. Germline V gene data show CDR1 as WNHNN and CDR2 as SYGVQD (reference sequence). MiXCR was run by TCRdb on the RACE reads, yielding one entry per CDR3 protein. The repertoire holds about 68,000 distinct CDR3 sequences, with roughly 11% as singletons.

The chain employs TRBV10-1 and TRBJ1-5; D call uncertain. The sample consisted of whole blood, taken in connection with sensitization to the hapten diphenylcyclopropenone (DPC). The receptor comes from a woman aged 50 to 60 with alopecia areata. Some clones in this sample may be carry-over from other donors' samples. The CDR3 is CASRTGDLGNQPQHF. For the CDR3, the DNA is TGCGCCAGTCGGACTGGTGACTTAGGCAATCAGCCCCAGCATTTT.